The entry that follows covers one T cell receptor (beta chain) sequence. Its antigen is as yet unknown. Treatment indicated: some 19 received Ad26.COV2.S at low or high dose, single or two shots; about 5 received placebo; per-sample allocation not given. Day 63 after the first vaccine or placebo injection was the time point for sampling. Boston supplied an adult donor aged 18-55 years. Spike of the Wuhan-strain SARS-CoV-2 was expressed by an Ad26 vector, which formed the vaccine. This table comes from immunoSEQ multiplex PCR, and its TCRdb copy is limited to in-frame clones, with some not included. The sample lists 300,000 to 350,000 clones, around four fifths seen once, with 2.1% in the top ten. The data were obtained in a study of Ad26.COV2.S vaccination and SARS-CoV-2 variants. Germline V gene lookup returns CDR1 SGHNT and CDR2 YYREEE (reference sequence). The V end was cut by 2 bases, the J end by 0 bases, with 11 bases between. There are 15 residues in the CDR3.

Study-wide points: With respect to non-spike TCR breadth, vaccine and placebo recipients were similar.

The sample consisted of peripheral blood, taken in a trial of Ad26.COV2.S vaccine versus placebo. The chain carries TRBV5-4 and TRBJ1-1; tentative D call: TRBD1 (5 bases). This receptor was identified in a person aged 18-65 years who received the Ad26.COV2.S COVID-19 vaccine or a placebo. The CDR3 sequence: CASSLTGPLNTEAFF. CDR3 in DNA: TGTGCCAGCAGCTTAACAGGCCCACTGAACACTGAAGCTTTCTTT. Based on the CDR3 plus reference TRBV5-4 and TRBJ1-1, the full variable domain is ETGVTQSPTHLIKTRGQQVTLRCSSQSGHNTVSWYQQALGQGPQFIFQYYREEENGRGNFPPRFSGLQFPNYSSELNVNALELDDSALYLCASSLTGPLNTEAFFGQGTRLTVV.